The clone carrying this TCR beta chain turned up a few times. TCRdb's table, derived via immunoSEQ multiplex PCR, lists solely in-frame clones and lacks some. The repertoire has about 160,000 clones, roughly 94% of them found once; the top ten carry under 8.5%. The length of the CDR3 is 16 residues. The trim removed 1 base at V and 2 bases at J, leaving 5 bases unmatched. Germline V gene sequence: CDR1 LGHNA, CDR2 YNFKEQ. The entry originates in a study of control samples from healthy donors and cancer patients. The TCR comes from a middle-aged woman in good health. V usage is TRBV4-2 and J usage is TRBJ2-7; 10 bases are a match to TRBD1. Input material: blood. The CDR3 sequence: CASSQVSGTGAYEQYF. In nucleotides, the CDR3 is TGTGCCAGCAGCCAAGTCTCCGGGACAGGGGCCTACGAGCAGTACTTC.